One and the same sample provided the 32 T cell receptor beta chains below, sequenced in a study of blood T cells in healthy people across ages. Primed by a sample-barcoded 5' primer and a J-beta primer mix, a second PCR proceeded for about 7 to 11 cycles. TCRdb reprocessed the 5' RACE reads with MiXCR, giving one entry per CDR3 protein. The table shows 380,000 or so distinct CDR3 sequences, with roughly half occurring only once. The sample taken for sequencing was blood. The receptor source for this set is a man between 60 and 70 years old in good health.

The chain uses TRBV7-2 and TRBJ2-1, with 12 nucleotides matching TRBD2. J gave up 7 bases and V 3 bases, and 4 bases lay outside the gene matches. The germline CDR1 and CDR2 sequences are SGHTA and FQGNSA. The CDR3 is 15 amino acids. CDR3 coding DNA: TGTGCCAGCAGCTTTAAGCTAGCGGGAGGGAATGAGCAGTTCTTC. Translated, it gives CASSFKLAGGNEQFF.

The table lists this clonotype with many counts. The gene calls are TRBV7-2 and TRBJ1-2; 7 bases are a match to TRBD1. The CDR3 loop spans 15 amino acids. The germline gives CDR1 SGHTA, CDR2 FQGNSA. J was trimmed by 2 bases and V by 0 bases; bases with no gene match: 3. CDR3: CASSLAPGQNYGYTF. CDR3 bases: TGTGCCAGCAGCTTAGCGCCGGGACAGAACTATGGCTACACCTTC.

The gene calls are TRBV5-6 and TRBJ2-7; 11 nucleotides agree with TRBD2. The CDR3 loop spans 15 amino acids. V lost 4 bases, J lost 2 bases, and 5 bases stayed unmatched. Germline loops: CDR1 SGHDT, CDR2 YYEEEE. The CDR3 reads CASSRGLAATYEQYF. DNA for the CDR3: TGTGCCAGCAGCCGGGGACTAGCGGCCACCTACGAGCAGTACTTC.

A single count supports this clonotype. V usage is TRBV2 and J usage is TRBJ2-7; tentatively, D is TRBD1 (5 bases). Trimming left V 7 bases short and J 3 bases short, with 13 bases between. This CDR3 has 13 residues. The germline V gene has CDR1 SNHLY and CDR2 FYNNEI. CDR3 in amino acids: CASKGIFYYEQYF. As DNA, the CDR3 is TGTGCCAGCAAGGGGATATTCTACTACGAGCAGTACTTC.

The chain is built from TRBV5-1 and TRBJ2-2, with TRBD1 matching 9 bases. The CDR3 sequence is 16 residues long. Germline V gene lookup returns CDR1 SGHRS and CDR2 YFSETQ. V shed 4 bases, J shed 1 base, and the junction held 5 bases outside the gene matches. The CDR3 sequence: CASSPGQGVNTGELFF. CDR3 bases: TGCGCCAGCAGCCCGGGACAGGGCGTGAACACCGGGGAGCTGTTTTTT.

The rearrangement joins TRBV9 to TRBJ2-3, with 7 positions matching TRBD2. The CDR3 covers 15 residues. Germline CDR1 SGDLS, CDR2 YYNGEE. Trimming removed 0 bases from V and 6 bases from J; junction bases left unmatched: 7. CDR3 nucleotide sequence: TGTGCCAGCAGCGTAGTGGTTCGGGGGGACGATACGCAGTATTTT. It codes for CASSVVVRGDDTQYF. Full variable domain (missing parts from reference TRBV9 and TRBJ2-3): DSGVTQTPKHLITATGQRVTLRCSPRSGDLSVYWYQQSLDQGLQFLIQYYNGEERAKGNILERFSAQQFPDLHSELNLSSLELGDSALYFCASSVVVRGDDTQYFGPGTRLTVL.

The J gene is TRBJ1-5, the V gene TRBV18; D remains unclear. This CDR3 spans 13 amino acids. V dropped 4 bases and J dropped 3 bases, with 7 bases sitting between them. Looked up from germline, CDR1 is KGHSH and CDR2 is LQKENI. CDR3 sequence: CASSRQDNQPQHF. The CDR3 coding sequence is TGTGCCAGCTCACGACAAGACAATCAGCCCCAGCATTTT.

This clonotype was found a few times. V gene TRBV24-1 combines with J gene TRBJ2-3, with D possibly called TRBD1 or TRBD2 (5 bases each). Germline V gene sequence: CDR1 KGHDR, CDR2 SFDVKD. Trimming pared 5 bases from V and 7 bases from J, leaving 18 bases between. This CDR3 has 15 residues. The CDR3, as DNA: TGTGCCACCAGTGTTACCCAGGGAGAGGCAAATACGCAGTATTTT. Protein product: CATSVTQGEANTQYF.

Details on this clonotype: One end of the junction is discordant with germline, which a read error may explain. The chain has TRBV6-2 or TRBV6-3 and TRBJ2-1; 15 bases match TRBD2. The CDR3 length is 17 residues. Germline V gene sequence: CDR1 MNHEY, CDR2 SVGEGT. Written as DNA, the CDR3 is TGTGCCAGCAGTCACCGGACTAGCGGGAGGGACCCGGGAGAGCGGTTCTTC. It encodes CASSHRTSGRDPGERFF.

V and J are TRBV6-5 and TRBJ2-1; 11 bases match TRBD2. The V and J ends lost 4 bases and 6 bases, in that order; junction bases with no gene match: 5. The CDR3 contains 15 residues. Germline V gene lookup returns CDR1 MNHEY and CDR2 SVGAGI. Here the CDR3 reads CASSLAGGQSNEQFF. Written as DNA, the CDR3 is TGTGCCAGCAGTTTAGCGGGGGGGCAGTCCAATGAGCAGTTCTTC.

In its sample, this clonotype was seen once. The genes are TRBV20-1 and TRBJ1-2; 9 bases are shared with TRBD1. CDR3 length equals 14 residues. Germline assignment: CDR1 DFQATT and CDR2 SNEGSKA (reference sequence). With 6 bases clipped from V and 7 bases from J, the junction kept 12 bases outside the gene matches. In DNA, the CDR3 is TGCAGTGCCGCGATATCGACAGGGGGTAGTGGCTACACCTTC. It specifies CSAAISTGGSGYTF.

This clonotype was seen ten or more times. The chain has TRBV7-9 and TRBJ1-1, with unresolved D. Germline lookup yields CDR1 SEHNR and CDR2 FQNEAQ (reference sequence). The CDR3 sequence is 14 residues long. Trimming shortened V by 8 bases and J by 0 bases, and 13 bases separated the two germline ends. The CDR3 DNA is TGTGCCAGCGTGTTAGGGATGGTGAACACTGAAGCTTTCTTT. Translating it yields CASVLGMVNTEAFF.

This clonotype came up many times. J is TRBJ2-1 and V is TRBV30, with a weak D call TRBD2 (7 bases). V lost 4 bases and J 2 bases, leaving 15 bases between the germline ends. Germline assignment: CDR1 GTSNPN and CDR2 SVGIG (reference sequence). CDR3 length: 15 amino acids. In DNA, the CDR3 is TGTGCCTGGATGGCGGGGGCGGTCGCCTACAATGAGCAGTTCTTC. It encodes CAWMAGAVAYNEQFF.

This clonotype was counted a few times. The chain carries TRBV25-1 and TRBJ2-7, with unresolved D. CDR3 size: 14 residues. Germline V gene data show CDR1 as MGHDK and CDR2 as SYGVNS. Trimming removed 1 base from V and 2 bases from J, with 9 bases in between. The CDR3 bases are TGTGCCAGCAGTGAATCACACGCCACCTACGAGCAGTACTTC. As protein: CASSESHATYEQYF.

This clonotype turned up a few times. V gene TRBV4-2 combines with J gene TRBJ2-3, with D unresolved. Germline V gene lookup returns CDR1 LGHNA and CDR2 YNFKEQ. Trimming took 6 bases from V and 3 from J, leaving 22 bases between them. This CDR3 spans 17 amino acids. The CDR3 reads CASRGLVAGPDTDTQYF. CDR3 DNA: TGTGCCAGCAGAGGATTGGTAGCAGGCCCTGATACAGATACGCAGTATTTT.

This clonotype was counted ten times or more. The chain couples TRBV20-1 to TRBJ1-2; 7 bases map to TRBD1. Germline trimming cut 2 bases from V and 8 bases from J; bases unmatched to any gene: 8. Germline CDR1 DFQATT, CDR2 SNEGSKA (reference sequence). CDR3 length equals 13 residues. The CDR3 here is CSARQETGRGYTF. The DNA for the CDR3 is TGCAGTGCTAGACAAGAGACAGGGAGGGGCTACACCTTC.

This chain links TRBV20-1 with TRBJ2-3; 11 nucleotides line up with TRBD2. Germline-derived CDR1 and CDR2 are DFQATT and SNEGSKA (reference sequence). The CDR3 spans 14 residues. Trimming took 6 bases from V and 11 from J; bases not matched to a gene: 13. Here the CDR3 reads CSAQGLAGGNEQYF. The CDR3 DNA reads TGCAGTGCCCAGGGGCTAGCGGGAGGAAATGAGCAGTATTTT.

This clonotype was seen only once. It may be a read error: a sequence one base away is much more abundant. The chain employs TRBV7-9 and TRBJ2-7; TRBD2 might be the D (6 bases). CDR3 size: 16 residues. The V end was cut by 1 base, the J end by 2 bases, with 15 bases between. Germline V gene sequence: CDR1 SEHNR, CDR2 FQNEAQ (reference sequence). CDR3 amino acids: CASSLVGGVSPYEQYF. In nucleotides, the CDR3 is TGTGCCAGCAGCTTAGTGGGCGGGGTTAGCCCCTACGAGCAGTACTTC.

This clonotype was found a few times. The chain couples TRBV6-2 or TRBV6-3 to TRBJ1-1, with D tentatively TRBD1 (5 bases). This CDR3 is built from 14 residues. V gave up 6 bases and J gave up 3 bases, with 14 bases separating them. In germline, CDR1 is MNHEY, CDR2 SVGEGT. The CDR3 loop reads CASRTAGRYTEAFF. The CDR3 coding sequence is TGTGCCAGCAGGACAGCAGGAAGGTACACTGAAGCTTTCTTT.

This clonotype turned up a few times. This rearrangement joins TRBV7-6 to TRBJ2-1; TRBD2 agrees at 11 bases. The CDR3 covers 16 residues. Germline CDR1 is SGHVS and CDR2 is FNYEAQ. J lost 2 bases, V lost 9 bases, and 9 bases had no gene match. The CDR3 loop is CASSTIAGGPYNEQFF. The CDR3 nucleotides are TGTGCCAGTAGCACCATAGCGGGAGGGCCCTACAATGAGCAGTTCTTC.

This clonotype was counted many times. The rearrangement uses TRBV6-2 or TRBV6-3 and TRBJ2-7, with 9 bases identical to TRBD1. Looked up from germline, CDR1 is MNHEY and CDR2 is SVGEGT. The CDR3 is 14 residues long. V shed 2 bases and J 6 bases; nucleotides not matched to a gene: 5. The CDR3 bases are TGTGCCAGCAGTTACGCGGGACAGGGATTCGAGCAGTACTTC. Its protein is CASSYAGQGFEQYF.

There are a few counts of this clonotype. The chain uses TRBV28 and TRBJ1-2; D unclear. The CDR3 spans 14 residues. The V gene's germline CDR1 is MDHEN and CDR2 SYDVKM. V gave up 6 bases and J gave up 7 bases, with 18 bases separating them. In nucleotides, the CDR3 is TGTGCCAGCAGCCCACCGCATGCCGGTTCTGGCTACACCTTC. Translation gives CASSPPHAGSGYTF.

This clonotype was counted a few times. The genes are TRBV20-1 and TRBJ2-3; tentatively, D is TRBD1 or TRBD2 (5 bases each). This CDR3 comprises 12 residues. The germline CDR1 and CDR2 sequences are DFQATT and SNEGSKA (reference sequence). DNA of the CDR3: TGCGCCGCCCGTATGGGGGCAGATACGCAGTATTTT. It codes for CAARMGADTQYF.

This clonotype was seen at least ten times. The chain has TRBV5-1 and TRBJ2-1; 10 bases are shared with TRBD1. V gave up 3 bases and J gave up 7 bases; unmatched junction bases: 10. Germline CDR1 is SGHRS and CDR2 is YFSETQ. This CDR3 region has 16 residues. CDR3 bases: TGCGCCAGCAGCTCTAATACGGGACAGGGGTTAAATGAGCAGTTCTTC. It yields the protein CASSSNTGQGLNEQFF.

The CDR3 nucleotides read TGTGCCAGCAGCTCCCCGCTGTACCAAGAGACCCAGTACTTC. Translating gives CASSSPLYQETQYF. V usage is TRBV7-9 and J usage is TRBJ2-5; D remains unclear. The germline V and J ends were trimmed by 4 bases and 0 bases, with 9 bases remaining between them. Germline CDR1 is SEHNR and CDR2 is FQNEAQ (reference sequence). There are 14 residues in the CDR3.

CDR3 coding DNA: TGTGCCAGCAGTGAATCAAAAGGGCGAGAGACCCAGTACTTC. This translates into CASSESKGRETQYF. The rearrangement uses TRBV25-1 and TRBJ2-7; D is uncertain. The end of the DNA is better explained by TRBJ2-5, so the J call may be wrong. The germline CDR1 and CDR2 sequences are MGHDK and SYGVNS. This CDR3 comprises 14 residues.

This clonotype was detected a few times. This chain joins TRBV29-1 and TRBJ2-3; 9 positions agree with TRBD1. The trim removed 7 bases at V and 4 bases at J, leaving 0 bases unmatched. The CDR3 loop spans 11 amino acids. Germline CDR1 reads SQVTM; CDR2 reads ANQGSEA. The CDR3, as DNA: TGCAGCGGGGACAGGGCAGATACGCAGTATTTT. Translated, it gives CSGDRADTQYF.

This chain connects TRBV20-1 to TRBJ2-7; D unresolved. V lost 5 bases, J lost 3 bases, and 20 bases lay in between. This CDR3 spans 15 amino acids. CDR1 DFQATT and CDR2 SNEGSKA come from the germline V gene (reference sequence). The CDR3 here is CSAGAPKDPSYEQYF. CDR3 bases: TGCAGTGCTGGAGCCCCCAAGGACCCTAGCTACGAGCAGTACTTC.

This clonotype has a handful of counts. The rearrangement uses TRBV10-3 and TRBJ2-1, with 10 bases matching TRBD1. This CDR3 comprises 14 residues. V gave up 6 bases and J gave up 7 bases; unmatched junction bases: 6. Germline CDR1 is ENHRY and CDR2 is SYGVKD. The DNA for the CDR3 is TGTGCCATCAGACCGGGACAGGGGTTTAATGAGCAGTTCTTC. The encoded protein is CAIRPGQGFNEQFF.

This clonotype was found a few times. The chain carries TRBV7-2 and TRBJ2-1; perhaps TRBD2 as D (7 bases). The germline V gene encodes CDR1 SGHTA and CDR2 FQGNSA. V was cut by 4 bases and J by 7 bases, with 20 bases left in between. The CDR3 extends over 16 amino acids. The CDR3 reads CASSYLWGGRGNEQFF. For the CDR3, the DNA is TGTGCCAGCAGCTACCTTTGGGGGGGGCGAGGGAATGAGCAGTTCTTC.

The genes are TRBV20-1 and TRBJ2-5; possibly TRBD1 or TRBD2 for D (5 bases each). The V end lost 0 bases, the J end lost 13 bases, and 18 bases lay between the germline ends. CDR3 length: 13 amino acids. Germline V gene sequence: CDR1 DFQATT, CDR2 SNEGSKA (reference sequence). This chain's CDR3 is CSARDRLRDQTYF. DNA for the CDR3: TGCAGTGCTAGAGATAGACTTCGGGACCAGACGTACTTC.

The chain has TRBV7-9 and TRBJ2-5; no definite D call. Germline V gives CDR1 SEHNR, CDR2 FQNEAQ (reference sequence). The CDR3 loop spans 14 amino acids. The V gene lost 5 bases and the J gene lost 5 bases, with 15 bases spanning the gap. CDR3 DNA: TGTGCCAGCAGCCGACCAGCGAGCCGGGAGACCCAGTACTTC. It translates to CASSRPASRETQYF. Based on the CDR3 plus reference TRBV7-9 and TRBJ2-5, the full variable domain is DTGVSQNPRHKITKRGQNVTFRCDPISEHNRLYWYRQTLGQGPEFLTYFQNEAQLEKSRLLSDRFSAERPKGSFSTLEIQRTEQGDSAMYLCASSRPASRETQYFGPGTRLLVL.